A single sample gave rise to the 12 T cell receptor beta chains below, sequenced in a study of regulatory T cells in long-lasting Graves disease. Sample time point: newly diagnosed GD, antithyroid drugs for less than 3 months. RNA from PBMCs was the source of the TCR library. Both iRepertoire HTBI primers and Arm-PCR of CDR3 regions were used to build the TCR beta libraries. TCRdb fed the multiplex PCR reads into MiXCR, producing one record per CDR3 protein. The repertoire consists of approximately 250,000 distinct CDR3 sequences, with approximately 16% occurring once and the leading ten covering about 20%. This sample comprised peripheral blood mononuclear cells (PBMCs), obtained at new diagnosis, from a patient treated with antithyroid drugs. The source is a female donor with Graves disease.

This rearrangement joins TRBV4-3 to TRBJ2-1, with 8 bases aligning to TRBD2. Trimming took 4 bases from V and 0 from J; bases not matched to a gene: 8. The germline V gene encodes CDR1 LGHNA and CDR2 YSLEER. The CDR3 is 17 amino acids. The CDR3 nucleotides are TGCGCCAGCAGCCTTGACTCACTAGCGGCCTCCTACAATGAGCAGTTCTTC. The encoded protein is CASSLDSLAASYNEQFF.

A note on this clonotype: A much larger clone sits a single nucleotide away, making a read error possible. The chain is built from TRBV6-2 or TRBV6-3 and TRBJ2-5; 7 bases align to TRBD1. Germline V gene lookup returns CDR1 MNHEY and CDR2 SVGEGT. This CDR3 is built from 12 residues. CDR3 nucleotide sequence: TGTACCACCTCGACAGGGACGGAGACCCAGTACTTC. Translation gives CTTSTGTETQYF.

This clonotype was seen many times. The chain links TRBV30 to TRBJ1-2; 10 bases match TRBD1. The V gene's germline CDR1 is GTSNPN and CDR2 SVGIG (reference sequence). J was trimmed by 4 bases and V by 2 bases; bases with no gene match: 4. CDR3 length: 14 amino acids. Here the CDR3 DNA reads TGTGCCTGGAGTATCGGGACAGGGGTCTATGGCTACACCTTC. It codes for CAWSIGTGVYGYTF.

This clonotype showed up just a few times. A read error may be the cause here, since a much bigger clone is one base away. V gene TRBV27 combines with J gene TRBJ2-5; 7 nucleotides line up with TRBD2. This CDR3 is 17 amino acids long. V was pared by 5 bases and J by 5 bases, with 17 bases of the junction left unmatched. Germline CDR1 and CDR2: MNHEY and SMNVEV (reference sequence). CDR3 bases: TGTGCCAGCAGTATCGCCCCTGGGGCTAGCGGTACGGAGACCCAGTACTTC. Encoded protein: CASSIAPGASGTETQYF.

The chain employs TRBV20-1 and TRBJ2-5, with D tentatively TRBD1 (6 bases). V was clipped by 8 bases and J by 2 bases, with 18 bases between them. This CDR3 is 14 amino acids long. Germline V gives CDR1 DFQATT, CDR2 SNEGSKA (reference sequence). CDR3 sequence reads: CSPKTDRVQETQYF. CDR3 coding DNA: TGCAGTCCTAAGACGGACAGAGTGCAAGAGACCCAGTACTTC.

This clonotype was picked up many times. CDR3 coding DNA: TGTGCCACAACCGGTTTCGGACGCAATCAGCCCCAGCATTTT. This codes for CATTGFGRNQPQHF. This chain connects TRBV19 to TRBJ1-5; no reliable D call. The CDR3 length is 14 residues. Germline V gives CDR1 LNHDA, CDR2 SQIVND (reference sequence). Trimming shortened V by 10 bases and J by 2 bases, and 15 bases separated the two germline ends. The entire variable domain, with the rest obtained from reference TRBV19 and TRBJ1-5, is as follows: DGGITQSPKYLFRKEGQNVTLSCEQNLNHDAMYWYRQDPGQGLRLIYYSQIVNDFQKGDIAEGYSVSREKKESFPLTVTSAQKNPTAFYLCATTGFGRNQPQHFGDGTRLSIL.

This clonotype was counted ten times or more. The chain recombines TRBV2 with TRBJ1-4, with a tentative D call TRBD1 (6 bases). Germline V gene data show CDR1 as SNHLY and CDR2 as FYNNEI. V gave up 8 bases and J gave up 6 bases, with 10 bases separating them. The CDR3 totals 12 residues. The CDR3 loop reads CASEGGYEKLFF. As DNA, the CDR3 is TGTGCCAGCGAAGGGGGGTATGAAAAACTGTTTTTT.

This clonotype was counted ten times or more. The V gene is TRBV9, the J gene TRBJ2-7, with 11 bases that match TRBD2. V lost 4 bases to trimming and J lost 0 bases; unmatched junction nucleotides: 6. From germline, CDR1 is SGDLS and CDR2 YYNGEE. This CDR3 has 16 residues. CDR3 amino acids: CASSQGLAESSYEQYF. In nucleotides, the CDR3 is TGTGCCAGCAGCCAGGGACTAGCGGAAAGCTCCTACGAGCAGTACTTC.

This clonotype was seen a few times. This chain uses TRBV2 with TRBJ1-1; D is undetermined. The CDR3 covers 14 residues. The ends were cut back, 6 bases at V and 0 bases at J, with 11 bases in the middle. Germline V gene lookup returns CDR1 SNHLY and CDR2 FYNNEI. The CDR3 spells CASRRVRMNTEAFF. For the CDR3, the DNA is TGTGCCAGCAGAAGGGTTAGGATGAACACTGAAGCTTTCTTT. The full variable domain, in which reference TRBV2 and TRBJ1-1 provide the parts outside the CDR3, is EPEVTQTPSHQVTQMGQEVILRCVPISNHLYFYWYRQILGQKVEFLVSFYNNEISEKSEIFDDQFSVERPDGSNFTLKIRSTKLEDSAMYFCASRRVRMNTEAFFGQGTRLTVV.

V and J are TRBV7-8 and TRBJ2-3; possible D gene TRBD2, 7 bases. V shed 2 bases and J shed 0 bases, with 15 bases lying between them. This CDR3 spans 17 amino acids. Germline V gene lookup returns CDR1 SGHVS and CDR2 FQNEAQ. The CDR3 nucleotides are TGTGCCAGCAGCTTATGGGGCAGGGGAGGGAGCACAGATACGCAGTATTTT. Translated, it gives CASSLWGRGGSTDTQYF.

This clonotype was seen ten or more times. CDR3 sequence (DNA): TGTGCCAGCAGCTTCACTAATGAGCAGTTCTTC. Its translation: CASSFTNEQFF. This chain uses TRBV7-9 with TRBJ2-1; no clear D gene. Deletions cut 3 bases from V and 7 bases from J, with 4 bases between. Germline values: CDR1 SEHNR, CDR2 FQNEAQ (reference sequence). CDR3 length equals 11 residues.

This clonotype was detected ten times or more. The rearrangement joins TRBV28 to TRBJ1-1, with 8 nucleotides matching TRBD1. CDR1 is MDHEN and CDR2 is SYDVKM in the germline V gene. After removal of 4 bases from V and 7 bases from J, the junction contained 5 bases not matched to a gene. The CDR3 totals 13 residues. The CDR3 loop reads CASSSPGQGEAFF. DNA for the CDR3: TGTGCCAGCAGTTCCCCCGGACAGGGTGAAGCTTTCTTT.